A single sample gave rise to the 2 T cell receptor beta chains below, sequenced in a study of blood T cell repertoires in COVID-19 (dated by TCRdb to 2019 to 2021). Receptor amplification or capture employed the immunoSEQ multiplex PCR assay. TCRdb carries this immuneACCESS record with in-frame sequences only. Its versions omit some clonotypes, under half of them owing to an unresolved V gene in the studies checked, with the rest unexplained. The sample has 170,000 or so clones on record, about nine tenths of them singletons. About 8.4% of the sample comes from the top ten. The sample consisted of PBMCs or T cells enriched from blood (not recorded which). The source is a woman in her late teens or twenties who had recovered from COVID-19.

The rearrangement uses TRBV7-2 and TRBJ2-5; TRBD2 aligns across 10 bases. Germline CDR1 reads SGHTA; CDR2 reads FQGNSA. The ends lost 8 bases at V and 4 bases at J; junction bases unmatched: 7. This CDR3 contains 14 residues. The CDR3 protein is CASQREGVLETQYF. The CDR3 region has the DNA TGTGCCAGCCAGCGGGAGGGAGTTCTAGAGACCCAGTACTTC. Complete variable domain (other parts from reference TRBV7-2 and TRBJ2-5): GAGVSQSPSNKVTEKGKDVELRCDPISGHTALYWYRQSLGQGLEFLIYFQGNSAPDKSGLPSDRFSAERTGGSVSTLTIQRTQQEDSAVYLCASQREGVLETQYFGPGTRLLVL.

The chain combines TRBV4-1 with TRBJ2-5, with TRBD2 matching 10 bases. The CDR3 totals 17 residues. Germline CDR1 and CDR2: MGHRA and YSYEKL. The V segment lost 4 bases and the J segment 5 bases; nucleotides outside the gene matches: 13. The CDR3 DNA is TGCGCCAGCAGCCCGGCCGAAAGCGGGAGGGGCGGGGAGACCCAGTACTTC. Residues: CASSPAESGRGGETQYF.